Shown below are 15 T cell receptor beta chains from a single sample sequenced in a study of shared clonotypes between healthy human individuals. Method: immunoSEQ multiplex PCR; TCRdb's copy keeps in-frame clones and lacks some. This sample has a few million clones, with approximately 94% found just once. The material sequenced was naive CD4+ T cells sorted from blood. Subset denoted: CD45RA+ positively selected. Receptors originate from a man younger than 30 in good health.

The chain joins TRBV12-5 to TRBJ2-7; 7 nucleotides match TRBD1. From germline, CDR1 is LGHNT and CDR2 FRNRAP. CDR3 size: 13 residues. V trimming: 6 bases; J trimming: 7 bases; junction bases outside the gene matches: 9. This chain's CDR3 is CASGRQGPPEQYF. Written as DNA, the CDR3 is TGTGCTAGTGGGCGACAGGGTCCACCAGAGCAGTACTTC.

The gene calls are TRBV28 and TRBJ1-5; 7 positions agree with TRBD1. CDR1 MDHEN and CDR2 SYDVKM come from the germline V gene. The length of the CDR3 is 15 residues. V shed 6 bases, J shed 2 bases, and the junction held 7 bases outside the gene matches. The CDR3 DNA follows: TGTGCCAGCAGGGGGGGACAGATGGGCAATCAGCCCCAGCATTTT. It is translated as CASRGGQMGNQPQHF.

J is TRBJ2-2 and V is TRBV5-1; perhaps TRBD1 as D (6 bases). This CDR3 is built from 15 residues. Germline CDR1 is SGHRS and CDR2 is YFSETQ. V dropped 1 base and J dropped 7 bases, with 14 bases sitting between them. The CDR3 DNA follows: TGCGCCAGCAGCTTGTTCTTGGGGGCAAACGGGGAGCTGTTTTTT. Translated: CASSLFLGANGELFF.

This chain joins TRBV30 and TRBJ2-5; D not resolved. With 2 bases removed from V and 9 bases from J, the gap between germline ends came to 16 bases. This CDR3 is built from 13 residues. Germline assignment: CDR1 GTSNPN and CDR2 SVGIG (reference sequence). Here the CDR3 reads CAWSHERANPQYF. The DNA for the CDR3 is TGTGCCTGGAGTCATGAACGGGCGAATCCCCAGTACTTC.

The rearrangement uses TRBV5-1 and TRBJ1-2; the D gene is possibly TRBD1 (6 bases). Germline V gives CDR1 SGHRS, CDR2 YFSETQ. There are 14 residues in the CDR3. Trimming pared 4 bases from V and 2 bases from J, leaving 12 bases between. The CDR3 protein is CASSPRDTNYGYTF. DNA for the CDR3: TGCGCCAGCAGCCCCCGGGACACCAACTATGGCTACACCTTC.

V usage is TRBV19 and J usage is TRBJ1-1; no clear D gene. Germline V lookup: CDR1 LNHDA, CDR2 SQIVND (reference sequence). The CDR3 loop spans 16 amino acids. Trimming removed 1 base at V and 1 base at J, with 13 bases between. CDR3 region: CASSIARMAGNTEAFF. The DNA for the CDR3 is TGTGCCAGTAGTATAGCCCGCATGGCCGGGAACACTGAAGCTTTCTTT. Full variable domain (rest looked up from reference TRBV19 and TRBJ1-1): DGGITQSPKYLFRKEGQNVTLSCEQNLNHDAMYWYRQDPGQGLRLIYYSQIVNDFQKGDIAEGYSVSREKKESFPLTVTSAQKNPTAFYLCASSIARMAGNTEAFFGQGTRLTVV.

V and J are TRBV6-1 and TRBJ2-3; possible D gene TRBD2, 6 bases. Germline CDR1 MNHNS, CDR2 SASEGT. This CDR3 has 14 amino acids. The V end was cut by 7 bases, the J end by 0 bases, with 11 bases between. The CDR3 DNA sequence: TGTGCCAGCATTGCGGGATTTAGCACAGATACGCAGTATTTT. Protein product: CASIAGFSTDTQYF.

The V call is TRBV27, the J call TRBJ2-3; D possibly uses TRBD1 or TRBD2 (5 bases each). In germline, CDR1 is MNHEY, CDR2 SMNVEV (reference sequence). This CDR3 contains 15 residues. V lost 8 bases and J lost 2, with 17 bases in between. The CDR3 loop is CASRRSRGITDTQYF. The CDR3 DNA sequence: TGTGCCAGCCGAAGATCGAGGGGAATCACAGATACGCAGTATTTT.

The V call is TRBV19, the J call TRBJ1-4; a possible D gene is TRBD1 (6 bases). This CDR3 spans 16 amino acids. From germline, CDR1 is LNHDA and CDR2 SQIVND (reference sequence). V shed 1 base and J shed 2 bases, with 11 bases lying between them. The CDR3 nucleotides are TGTGCCAGTAGTATAGCTCGGACAGATACTAATGAAAAACTGTTTTTT. This encodes CASSIARTDTNEKLFF.

The V and J genes are TRBV11-2 and TRBJ1-2; the D is unclear. Per the germline V gene, CDR1 is SGHAT and CDR2 is FQNNGV. The CDR3 covers 14 residues. Between the trimmed V and J ends, which lost 5 bases and 8 bases, there was a span of 18 bases. CDR3 DNA sequence: TGTGCCAGCAGCCTGCAGCCGGGGATGGAGGGCTACACCTTC. This gives the protein CASSLQPGMEGYTF.

The J gene is TRBJ2-2, the V gene TRBV7-2; TRBD1 agrees at 8 bases. The CDR3 is 16 amino acids. Losses at the gene ends were 4 bases for V and 4 bases for J; bases not matched to a gene: 8. CDR1 is SGHTA and CDR2 is FQGNSA in the germline V gene. CDR3 nucleotide sequence: TGTGCCAGCAGCTCCACAGGGGGAGCGGTCACCGGGGAGCTGTTTTTT. Translated: CASSSTGGAVTGELFF. Filled out from reference TRBV7-2 and TRBJ2-2, the complete variable domain reads GAGVSQSPSNKVTEKGKDVELRCDPISGHTALYWYRQSLGQGLEFLIYFQGNSAPDKSGLPSDRFSAERTGGSVSTLTIQRTQQEDSAVYLCASSSTGGAVTGELFFGEGSRLTVL.

This chain joins TRBV28 and TRBJ2-7, with TRBD2 identical over 11 bases. The junction had 9 bases not matched to a gene; V was cut back by 6 bases and J by 5 bases. The CDR3 extends over 15 amino acids. Germline loops: CDR1 MDHEN, CDR2 SYDVKM. The CDR3 here is CASSLTLAGANEQYF. The CDR3 coding sequence is TGTGCCAGCAGCCTCACACTAGCGGGAGCGAACGAGCAGTACTTC.

This chain uses TRBV9 with TRBJ2-7; D call uncertain. The germline CDR1 and CDR2 sequences are SGDLS and YYNGEE. The CDR3 has 15 residues. The ends were cut back, 0 bases at V and 6 bases at J, with 16 bases in the middle. This CDR3 reads CASSVDTALPREQYF. In DNA, the CDR3 is TGTGCCAGCAGCGTAGATACAGCACTCCCCCGCGAGCAGTACTTC.

J is TRBJ1-2 and V is TRBV5-1; possible D gene TRBD1, 6 bases. Trimming removed 4 bases at V and 1 base at J, with 11 bases between. Looked up from germline, CDR1 is SGHRS and CDR2 is YFSETQ. The CDR3 spans 14 residues. The CDR3, as DNA: TGCGCCAGCAGCGCCCGACAGGATAACTATGGCTACACCTTC. As protein: CASSARQDNYGYTF.

The sample holds one count of this clone. This sequence joins TRBV27 and TRBJ1-6, with D tentatively TRBD1 (5 bases). V shed 3 bases and J shed 1 base, with 10 bases lying between them. CDR1 and CDR2 from the germline V gene are MNHEY and SMNVEV (reference sequence). This CDR3 spans 16 amino acids. The CDR3 region is CASSFIDSSYNSPLHF. The CDR3 DNA reads TGTGCCAGCAGTTTTATCGACAGTTCCTATAATTCACCCCTCCACTTT.